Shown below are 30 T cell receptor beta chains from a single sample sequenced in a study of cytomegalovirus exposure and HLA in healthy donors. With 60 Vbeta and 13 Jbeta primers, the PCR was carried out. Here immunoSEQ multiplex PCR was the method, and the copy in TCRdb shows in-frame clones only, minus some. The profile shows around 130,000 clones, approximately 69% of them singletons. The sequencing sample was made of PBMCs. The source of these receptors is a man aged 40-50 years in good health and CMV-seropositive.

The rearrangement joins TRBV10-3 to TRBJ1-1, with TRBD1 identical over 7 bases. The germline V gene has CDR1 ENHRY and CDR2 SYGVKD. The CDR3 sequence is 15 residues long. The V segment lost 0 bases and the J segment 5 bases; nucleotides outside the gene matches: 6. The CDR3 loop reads CAISESVGGLTEAFF. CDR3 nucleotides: TGTGCCATCAGTGAGTCGGTAGGGGGCTTGACTGAAGCTTTCTTT.

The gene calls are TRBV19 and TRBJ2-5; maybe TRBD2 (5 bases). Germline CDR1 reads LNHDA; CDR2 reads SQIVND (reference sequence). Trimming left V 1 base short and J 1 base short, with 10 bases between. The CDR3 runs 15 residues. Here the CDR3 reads CASSIGGETQETQYF. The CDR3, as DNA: TGTGCCAGTAGTATAGGGGGAGAAACCCAAGAGACCCAGTACTTC.

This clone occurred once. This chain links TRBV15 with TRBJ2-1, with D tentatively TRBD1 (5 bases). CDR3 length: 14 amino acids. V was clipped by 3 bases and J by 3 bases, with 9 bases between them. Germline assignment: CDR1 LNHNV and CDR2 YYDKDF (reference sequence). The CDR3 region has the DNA TGTGCCACCAGCAGGCCGACAGTCTACAATGAGCAGTTCTTC. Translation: CATSRPTVYNEQFF.

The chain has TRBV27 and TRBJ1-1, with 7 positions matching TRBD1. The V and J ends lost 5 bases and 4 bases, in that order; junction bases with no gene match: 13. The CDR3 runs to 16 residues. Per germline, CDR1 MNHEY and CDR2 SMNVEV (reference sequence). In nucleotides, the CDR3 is TGTGCCAGCAGTCGATATGGCGGGCAGGGGGTCACTGAAGCTTTCTTT. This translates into CASSRYGGQGVTEAFF.

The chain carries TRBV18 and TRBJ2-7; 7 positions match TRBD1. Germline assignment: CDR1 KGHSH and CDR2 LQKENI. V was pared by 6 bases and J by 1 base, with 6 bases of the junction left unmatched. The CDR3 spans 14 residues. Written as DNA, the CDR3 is TGTGCCAGCTCGACTGGGACAGCGTCCTACGAGCAGTACTTC. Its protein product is CASSTGTASYEQYF.

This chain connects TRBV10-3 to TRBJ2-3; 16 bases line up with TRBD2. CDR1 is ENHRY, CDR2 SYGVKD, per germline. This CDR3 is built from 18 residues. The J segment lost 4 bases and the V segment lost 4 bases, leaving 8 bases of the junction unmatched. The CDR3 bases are TGTGCCATCAGTGTCGGGACTAGCGGGGGGGCCGGGCCAGATACGCAGTATTTT. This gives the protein CAISVGTSGGAGPDTQYF.

DNA of the CDR3: TGTGCCAGTACCCCCGGGACTTATAATTCACCCCTCCACTTT. Protein product: CASTPGTYNSPLHF. The chain carries TRBV19 and TRBJ1-6; a weak D match, TRBD1 (5 bases). Looked up from germline, CDR1 is LNHDA and CDR2 is SQIVND (reference sequence). V was shortened by 7 bases and J by 4 bases, with 11 bases between the two germline ends. CDR3 length equals 14 residues.

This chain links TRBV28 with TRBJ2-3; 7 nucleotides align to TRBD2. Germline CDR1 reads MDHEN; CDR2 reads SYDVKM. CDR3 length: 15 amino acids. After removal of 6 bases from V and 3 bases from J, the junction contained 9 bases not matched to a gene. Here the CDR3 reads CASSSGLEVTDTQYF. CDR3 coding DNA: TGTGCCAGCAGCTCAGGACTAGAAGTAACAGATACGCAGTATTTT.

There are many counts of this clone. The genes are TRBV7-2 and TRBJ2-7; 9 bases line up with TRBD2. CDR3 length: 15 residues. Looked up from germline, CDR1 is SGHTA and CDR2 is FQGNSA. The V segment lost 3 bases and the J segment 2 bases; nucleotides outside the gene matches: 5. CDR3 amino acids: CASSLMTSGAYEQYF. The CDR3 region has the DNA TGTGCCAGCAGCTTGATGACTAGCGGAGCCTACGAGCAGTACTTC.

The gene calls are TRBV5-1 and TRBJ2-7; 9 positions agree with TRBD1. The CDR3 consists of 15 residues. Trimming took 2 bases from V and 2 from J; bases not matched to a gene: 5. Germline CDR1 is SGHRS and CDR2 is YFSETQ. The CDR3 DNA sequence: TGCGCCAGCAGCTTTACCGGGACAGGGACCTACGAGCAGTACTTC. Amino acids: CASSFTGTGTYEQYF.

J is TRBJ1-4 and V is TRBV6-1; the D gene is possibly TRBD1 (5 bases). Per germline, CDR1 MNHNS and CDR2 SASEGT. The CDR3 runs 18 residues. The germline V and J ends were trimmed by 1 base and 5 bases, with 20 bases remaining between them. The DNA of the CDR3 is TGTGCCAGCAGTGAAGGGGGACTCAAAAGTTGGGGGAATGAAAAACTGTTTTTT. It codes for CASSEGGLKSWGNEKLFF.

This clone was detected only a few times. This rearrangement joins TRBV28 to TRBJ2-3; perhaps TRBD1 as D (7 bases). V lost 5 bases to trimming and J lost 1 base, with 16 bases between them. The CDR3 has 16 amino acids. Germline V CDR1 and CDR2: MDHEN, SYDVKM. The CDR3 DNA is TGTGCCAGCAGTCCGCAGGGGGGACACGGCACAGATACGCAGTATTTT. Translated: CASSPQGGHGTDTQYF.

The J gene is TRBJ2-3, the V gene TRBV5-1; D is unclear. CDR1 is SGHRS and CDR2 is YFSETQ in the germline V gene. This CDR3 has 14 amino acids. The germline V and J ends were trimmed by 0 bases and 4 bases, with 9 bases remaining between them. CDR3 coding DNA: TGCGCCAGCAGCTTGGCCAGGAATCCAGATACGCAGTATTTT. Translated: CASSLARNPDTQYF.

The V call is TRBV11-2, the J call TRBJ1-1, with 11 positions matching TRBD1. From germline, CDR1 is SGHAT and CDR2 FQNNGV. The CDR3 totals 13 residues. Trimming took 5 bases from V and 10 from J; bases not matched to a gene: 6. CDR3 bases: TGTGCCAGCAGCGAGGACAGGGGGCCTATAGCTTTCTTT. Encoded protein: CASSEDRGPIAFF. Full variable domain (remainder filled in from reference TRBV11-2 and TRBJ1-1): EAGVAQSPRYKIIEKRQSVAFWCNPISGHATLYWYQQILGQGPKLLIQFQNNGVVDDSQLPKDRFSAERLKGVDSTLKIQPAKLEDSAVYLCASSEDRGPIAFFGQGTRLTVV.

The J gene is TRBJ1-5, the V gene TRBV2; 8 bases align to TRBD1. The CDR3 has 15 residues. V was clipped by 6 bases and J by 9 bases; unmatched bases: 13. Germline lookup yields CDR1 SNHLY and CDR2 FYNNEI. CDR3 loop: CASSYGTGSLGPQHF. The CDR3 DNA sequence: TGTGCCAGCAGCTATGGGACAGGCTCCCTAGGGCCCCAGCATTTT. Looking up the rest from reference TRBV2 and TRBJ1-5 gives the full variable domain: EPEVTQTPSHQVTQMGQEVILRCVPISNHLYFYWYRQILGQKVEFLVSFYNNEISEKSEIFDDQFSVERPDGSNFTLKIRSTKLEDSAMYFCASSYGTGSLGPQHFGDGTRLSIL.

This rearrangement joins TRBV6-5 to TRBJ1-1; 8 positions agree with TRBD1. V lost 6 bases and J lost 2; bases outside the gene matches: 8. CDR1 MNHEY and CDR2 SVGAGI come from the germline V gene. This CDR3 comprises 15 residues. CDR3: CASRKSGTGNTEAFF. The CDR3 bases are TGTGCCAGCAGAAAATCCGGGACAGGCAACACTGAAGCTTTCTTT.

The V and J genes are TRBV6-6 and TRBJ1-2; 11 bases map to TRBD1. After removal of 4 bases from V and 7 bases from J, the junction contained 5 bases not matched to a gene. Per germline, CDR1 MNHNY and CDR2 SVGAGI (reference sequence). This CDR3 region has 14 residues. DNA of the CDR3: TGTGCCAGCAGTTCGGGACAGGGGGTAACTGGCTACACCTTC. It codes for CASSSGQGVTGYTF.

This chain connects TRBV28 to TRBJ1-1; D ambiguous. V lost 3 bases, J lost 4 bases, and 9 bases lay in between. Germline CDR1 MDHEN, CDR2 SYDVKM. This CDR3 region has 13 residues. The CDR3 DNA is TGTGCCAGCAGTTTCCGGCGGATCACTGAAGCTTTCTTT. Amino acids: CASSFRRITEAFF.

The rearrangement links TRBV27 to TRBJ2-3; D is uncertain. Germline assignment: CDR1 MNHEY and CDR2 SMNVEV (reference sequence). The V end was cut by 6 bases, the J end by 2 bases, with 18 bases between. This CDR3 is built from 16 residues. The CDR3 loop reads CASSRVAALPTDTQYF. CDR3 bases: TGTGCCAGCAGCCGAGTCGCGGCGCTACCCACAGATACGCAGTATTTT.

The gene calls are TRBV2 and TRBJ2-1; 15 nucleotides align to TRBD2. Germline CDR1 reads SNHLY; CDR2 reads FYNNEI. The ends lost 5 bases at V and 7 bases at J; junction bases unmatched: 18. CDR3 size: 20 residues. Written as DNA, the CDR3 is TGTGCCAGCAGTACGGGACTAGCGGGAGGCTACCGACAGACCCGAAATGAGCAGTTCTTC. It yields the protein CASSTGLAGGYRQTRNEQFF. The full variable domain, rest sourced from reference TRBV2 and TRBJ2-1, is EPEVTQTPSHQVTQMGQEVILRCVPISNHLYFYWYRQILGQKVEFLVSFYNNEISEKSEIFDDQFSVERPDGSNFTLKIRSTKLEDSAMYFCASSTGLAGGYRQTRNEQFFGPGTRLTVL.

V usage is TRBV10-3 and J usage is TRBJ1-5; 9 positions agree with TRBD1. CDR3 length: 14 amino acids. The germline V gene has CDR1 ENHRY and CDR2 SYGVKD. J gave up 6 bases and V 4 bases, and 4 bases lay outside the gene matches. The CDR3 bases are TGTGCCATCAGTGTCGGGGACAGGGCTCAGCCCCAGCATTTT. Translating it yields CAISVGDRAQPQHF.

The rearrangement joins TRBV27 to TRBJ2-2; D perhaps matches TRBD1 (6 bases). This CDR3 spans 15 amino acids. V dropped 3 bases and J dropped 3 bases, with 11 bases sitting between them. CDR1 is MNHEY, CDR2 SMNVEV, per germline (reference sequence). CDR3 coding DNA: TGTGCCAGCAGTTTTGGGGGCACCCACACCGGGGAGCTGTTTTTT. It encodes CASSFGGTHTGELFF.

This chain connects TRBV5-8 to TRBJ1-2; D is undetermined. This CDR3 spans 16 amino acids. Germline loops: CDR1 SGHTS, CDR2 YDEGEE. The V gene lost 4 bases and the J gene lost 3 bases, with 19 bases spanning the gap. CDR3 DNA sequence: TGTGCCAGCAGCGCTCACATGGCCCCGGGATACTATGGCTACACCTTC. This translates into CASSAHMAPGYYGYTF.

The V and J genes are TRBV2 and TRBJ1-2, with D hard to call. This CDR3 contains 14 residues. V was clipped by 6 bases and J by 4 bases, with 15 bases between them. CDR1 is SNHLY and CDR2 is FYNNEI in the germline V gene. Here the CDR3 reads CASSQGRAGYGYTF. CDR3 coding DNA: TGTGCCAGCAGCCAAGGACGGGCGGGCTATGGCTACACCTTC. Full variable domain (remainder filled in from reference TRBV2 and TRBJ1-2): EPEVTQTPSHQVTQMGQEVILRCVPISNHLYFYWYRQILGQKVEFLVSFYNNEISEKSEIFDDQFSVERPDGSNFTLKIRSTKLEDSAMYFCASSQGRAGYGYTFGSGTRLTVV.

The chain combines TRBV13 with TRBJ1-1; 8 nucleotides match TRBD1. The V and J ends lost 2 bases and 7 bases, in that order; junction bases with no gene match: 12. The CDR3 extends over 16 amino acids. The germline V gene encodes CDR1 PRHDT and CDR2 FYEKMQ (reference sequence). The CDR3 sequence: CASSLTRRTGRNEAFF. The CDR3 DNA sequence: TGTGCCAGCAGCTTAACCCGCCGGACAGGGCGAAATGAAGCTTTCTTT.

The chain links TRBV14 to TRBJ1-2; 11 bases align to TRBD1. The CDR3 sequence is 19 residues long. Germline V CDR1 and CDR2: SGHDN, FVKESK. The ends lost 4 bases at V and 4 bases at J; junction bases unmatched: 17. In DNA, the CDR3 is TGTGCCAGCAGCCCCTGGTGGTCGGACAGGGGGCGAAGAAGCTATGGCTACACCTTC. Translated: CASSPWWSDRGRRSYGYTF.

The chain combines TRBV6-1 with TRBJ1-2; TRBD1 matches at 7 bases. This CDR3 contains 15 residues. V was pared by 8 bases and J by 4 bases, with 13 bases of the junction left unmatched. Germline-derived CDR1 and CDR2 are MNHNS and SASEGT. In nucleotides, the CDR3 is TGTGCCAGCCTCTCTTGGGACAGAAACCCCTATGGCTACACCTTC. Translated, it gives CASLSWDRNPYGYTF.

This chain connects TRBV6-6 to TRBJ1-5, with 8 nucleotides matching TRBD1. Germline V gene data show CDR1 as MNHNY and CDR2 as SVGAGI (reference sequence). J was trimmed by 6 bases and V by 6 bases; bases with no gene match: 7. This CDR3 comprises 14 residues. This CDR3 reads CASSQTGVGQPQHF. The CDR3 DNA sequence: TGTGCCAGCAGCCAGACAGGGGTTGGTCAGCCCCAGCATTTT.

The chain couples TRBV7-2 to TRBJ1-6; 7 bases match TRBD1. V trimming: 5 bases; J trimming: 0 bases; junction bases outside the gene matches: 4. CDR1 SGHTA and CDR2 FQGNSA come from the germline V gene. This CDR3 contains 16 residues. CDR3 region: CASSPQGSSYNSPLHF. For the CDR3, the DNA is TGTGCCAGCAGCCCACAGGGGAGCTCCTATAATTCACCCCTCCACTTT.

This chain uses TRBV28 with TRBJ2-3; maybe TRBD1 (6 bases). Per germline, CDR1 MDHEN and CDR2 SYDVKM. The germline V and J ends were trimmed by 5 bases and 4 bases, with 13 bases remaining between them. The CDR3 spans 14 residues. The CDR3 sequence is CASSRAGAADTQYF. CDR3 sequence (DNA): TGTGCCAGCAGTCGAGCAGGGGCGGCAGATACGCAGTATTTT.